This T cell receptor (beta chain) was sequenced in a study of blood T cell repertoires in COVID-19 (dated by TCRdb to between 2020 and 2021). Regarding the complete study: Collaborator samples came from the United States, Italy and Spain and covered acute and convalescent phases of COVID-19. The prospective study material was composed of cDNA or gDNA derived from T cells, B-cell-depleted T cells, or PBMCs. Subjects who had been exposed to COVID-19, were actively infected with it, or had recovered from it provided the deeply sampled blood TCRbeta repertoires that made up the dataset. The repertoires were made available in a free public database intended to serve as a resource for research on the immune response to SARS-CoV-2. The samples were drawn from two sources: the first 160 participants of the ongoing ImmuneRACE study, and over 950 subjects contributed by 6 global collaborators. Sample metadata almost always included a de-identified subject ID, COVID-19 status, age in years and sex. HLA class I and class II types, where available, came from metadata supplied by the sample provider rather than from assay-based typing.

Enrolling through a virtual design, the prospective study's participants ranged in age from roughly 18 to 95 years and lived across some 22 United States geographic areas. In the prospective study, participants were assigned to cohorts based on the clinical history participants reported in a screening survey and a study questionnaire. ImmuneRACE Cohort 3 recovered participants were defined by two consecutive negative NP/OP PCR tests, healthcare professional clearance, or symptom resolution. In the prospective study, mobile phlebotomists collected whole blood, serum and a nasopharyngeal or oropharyngeal swab from each participant. Over a roughly two-month period, participants in the prospective study had the option of providing additional blood draws and questionnaires. Blood samples from the prospective study were shipped frozen or at room temperature prior to DNA extraction. Broad study findings and their caveats: The amount of clinical and demographic metadata varied by source and participant and was provided uncurated.

Regarding this clone: The antigen it recognizes is unknown. There are no base qualities to consult, and no much larger clone falls within one base.

The CDR3 runs 15 amino acids, cysteine and phenylalanine included. Solely the CDR3 DNA is kept, with 45 bases framed from the first base. Per the germline V gene, SGHTA is the CDR1 and FQGTGA is the CDR2. V lost 5 bases and J lost 4 bases, and the count of bases not matched to a germline gene is 7. TCRbeta CDR3 regions were amplified from genomic DNA by means of the immunoSEQ Assay, a bias-controlled multiplex PCR. Regarding the original processing steps: Nucleated cell counts per sample were estimated from amplification of reference gene primers within the assay. To quantify the absolute abundance of each unique TCRbeta CDR3 rearrangement, sequence reads were collapsed and filtered. Productive Simpson clonality was computed per sample as the square root of Simpson's diversity index over productive rearrangements. TCRdb took over this immuneACCESS table, retaining in-frame rearrangements with V and J assigned. Such tables are incomplete; in checked studies, under half of the missing clones stem from an unresolved V gene, and the remainder is unexplained. Clone size and the V and J calls come from that table; the DNA yielded D and trimming. This sample comprises approximately 170,000 clones, about 84% of them detected only once. Approximately 12% of the sample is held by the ten biggest clonotypes.

The sequenced material came from PBMCs or T cells enriched from blood (not recorded which). The clonotype was recovered from a man in his forties or fifties who had recovered from COVID-19. The V gene is TRBV7-3 and the J gene is TRBJ2-2; 7 middle bases align to TRBD2. The DNA reads TGTGCCAGCAGCCCAGCGGGGCTAGGCACCGGGGAGCTGTTTTTT. This translates into CASSPAGLGTGELFF.